This passage covers 22 T cell receptor beta chains from one sample sequenced in a study of blood T cell repertoires in COVID-19. Using immunoSEQ multiplex PCR, the repertoire was profiled, and TCRdb retains in-frame clones only, with some absent. This table holds about 40,000 clones, about 85% found once. The sample comprised peripheral blood. These receptors came from a human donor in a cohort sampled during active COVID-19.

The chain uses TRBV6-5 and TRBJ1-1, with D possibly TRBD1 on 5 matching bases. There are 13 residues in the CDR3. In germline, CDR1 is MNHEY, CDR2 SVGAGI. Trimming cost V 10 bases and J 5 bases, with 17 bases left between them. The CDR3 region is CATNRPGRTEAFF. CDR3 coding DNA: TGTGCCACTAATAGGCCAGGGCGGACTGAAGCTTTCTTT.

The chain combines TRBV7-9 with TRBJ2-7; D is undetermined. The V end was cut by 6 bases, the J end by 3 bases, with 12 bases between. The CDR3 is 13 amino acids. Germline CDR1 reads SEHNR; CDR2 reads FQNEAQ (reference sequence). The CDR3 sequence is CASRSGSYYEQYF. Here the CDR3 DNA reads TGTGCCAGCAGGTCCGGGTCCTACTACGAGCAGTACTTC.

This rearrangement joins TRBV18 to TRBJ2-7; TRBD1 matches 7 bases. From germline, CDR1 is KGHSH and CDR2 LQKENI. Trimming cost V 2 bases and J 7 bases; bases outside gene matches: 5. The CDR3 sequence is 13 residues long. Here the CDR3 reads CASSPARTGEQYF. The CDR3, as DNA: TGTGCCAGCTCACCAGCCAGGACAGGAGAGCAGTACTTC.

This chain links TRBV6-5 with TRBJ2-1; 7 bases are a match to TRBD2. CDR1 and CDR2 (germline): MNHEY, SVGAGI. With 7 bases clipped from V and 0 bases from J, the junction kept 6 bases outside the gene matches. There are 15 residues in the CDR3. The CDR3 loop reads CASNGRTSSYNEQFF. The CDR3 DNA reads as TGTGCCAGCAATGGACGGACTAGCTCCTACAATGAGCAGTTCTTC.

This sequence joins TRBV11-3 and TRBJ2-1; a possible D gene is TRBD1 (5 bases). The V gene lost 2 bases and the J gene lost 5 bases, with 7 bases spanning the gap. Germline V gives CDR1 SGHNT, CDR2 YENEEA. This CDR3 spans 13 amino acids. In DNA, the CDR3 is TGTGCCAGCAGCTTAACAGGCAACAATGAGCAGTTCTTC. Translated, it gives CASSLTGNNEQFF.

Written as DNA, the CDR3 is TGTGCCAGCAGTTCCCCGACGGGAGAACGGACTGAAGCTTTCTTT. Translated, it gives CASSSPTGERTEAFF. V usage is TRBV6-5 and J usage is TRBJ1-1; D not certain. This CDR3 is 15 amino acids long. Deletions cut 4 bases from V and 5 bases from J, with 17 bases between. Germline CDR1 and CDR2: MNHEY and SVGAGI.

The chain is built from TRBV11-2 and TRBJ2-5; D possibly corresponds to TRBD1 (5 bases). Germline CDR1 is SGHAT and CDR2 is FQNNGV. The ends were cut back, 2 bases at V and 5 bases at J, with 15 bases in the middle. This CDR3 comprises 15 residues. CDR3 loop: CASSLRTQGRETQYF. As DNA, the CDR3 is TGTGCCAGCAGCTTACGTACGCAGGGTCGGGAGACCCAGTACTTC.

The J gene is TRBJ2-2, the V gene TRBV11-2, with 7 bases lining up with TRBD1. Germline V gene data show CDR1 as SGHAT and CDR2 as FQNNGV. V gave up 5 bases and J gave up 3 bases; unmatched junction bases: 6. The CDR3 is made up of 15 amino acids. CDR3 sequence reads: CASSDRASYTGELFF. DNA for the CDR3: TGTGCCAGCAGCGACAGGGCCTCGTACACCGGGGAGCTGTTTTTT.

The chain joins TRBV27 to TRBJ1-5; D gene unclear. The CDR3 covers 19 residues. Per the germline V gene, CDR1 is MNHEY and CDR2 is SMNVEV (reference sequence). V gave up 5 bases and J gave up 3 bases, with 26 bases separating them. CDR3 sequence reads: CASSPSLPLQRMNNQPQHF. In DNA, the CDR3 is TGTGCCAGCAGTCCATCCCTTCCCTTACAGAGAATGAACAATCAGCCCCAGCATTTT.

The rearrangement uses TRBV3-1 (or the pseudogene TRBV3-2) and TRBJ1-5, with 7 nucleotides matching TRBD1. V trimming: 1 base; J trimming: 2 bases; junction bases outside the gene matches: 8. The CDR3 has 17 residues. Germline CDR1 LGHDT, CDR2 YNNKEL (reference sequence). CDR3 region: CASSQGVGGQRNQPQHF. In nucleotides, the CDR3 is TGTGCCAGCAGCCAAGGCGTCGGGGGACAGCGCAATCAGCCCCAGCATTTT.

The chain employs TRBV4-2 and TRBJ2-2; 7 nucleotides align to TRBD1. CDR3 length: 20 residues. Germline-derived CDR1 and CDR2 are LGHNA and YNFKEQ. With V trimmed by 0 bases and J by 4 bases, 17 bases remained unmatched. CDR3 in amino acids: CASSQEWGRQGTPSTGELFF. CDR3 bases: TGTGCCAGCAGCCAAGAGTGGGGTCGACAGGGAACCCCGAGCACCGGGGAGCTGTTTTTT.

The chain carries TRBV5-1 and TRBJ1-5, with a possible D match to TRBD1 (5 bases). The V end was cut by 0 bases, the J end by 7 bases, with 11 bases between. Germline assignment: CDR1 SGHRS and CDR2 YFSETQ. CDR3 size: 14 residues. The CDR3 DNA sequence: TGCGCCAGCAGCTTGGAGGGGCCTCACCAGCCCCAGCATTTT. Protein product: CASSLEGPHQPQHF.

The chain employs TRBV29-1 and TRBJ2-2, with D possibly matching TRBD2 (5 bases). The CDR3 covers 13 residues. Trimming pared 2 bases from V and 6 bases from J, leaving 10 bases between. The germline CDR1 and CDR2 sequences are SQVTM and ANQGSEA. The CDR3 is CSVEIGGSGELFF. The CDR3 region has the DNA TGCAGCGTTGAAATTGGAGGCTCCGGGGAGCTGTTTTTT.

V is TRBV2 and J is TRBJ2-7, with D maybe TRBD1 (7 bases). Looked up from germline, CDR1 is SNHLY and CDR2 is FYNNEI. The V gene lost 8 bases and the J gene lost 6 bases, with 23 bases spanning the gap. This CDR3 contains 15 residues. The DNA for the CDR3 is TGTGCCAGCCTTCGGGGACAGACTAGAGAAGGCGAGCAGTACTTC. Amino acids: CASLRGQTREGEQYF.

The rearrangement links TRBV3-1 (or the pseudogene TRBV3-2) to TRBJ2-5, with D unclear. CDR3 size: 14 residues. Trimming shortened V by 5 bases and J by 5 bases, and 15 bases separated the two germline ends. CDR1 is LGHDT and CDR2 is YNNKEL in the germline V gene (reference sequence). CDR3 in amino acids: CASSARRRRETQYF. CDR3 in DNA: TGTGCCAGCAGCGCTAGAAGGCGACGTGAGACCCAGTACTTC.

CDR3 protein: CASSLGRGRGEAFF. CDR3 in DNA: TGTGCCAGCAGCTTAGGGAGGGGGCGAGGTGAAGCTTTCTTT. The rearrangement uses TRBV7-9 and TRBJ1-1; 7 nucleotides line up with TRBD1. This CDR3 is 14 amino acids long. The germline V gene has CDR1 SEHNR and CDR2 FQNEAQ (reference sequence). The junction had 6 bases not matched to a gene; V was cut back by 1 base and J by 7 bases.

This clone appeared once. The chain is built from TRBV4-1 and TRBJ1-4; 7 bases map to TRBD1. Losses at the gene ends were 1 base for V and 0 bases for J; bases not matched to a gene: 2. The CDR3 spans 16 residues. Per germline, CDR1 MGHRA and CDR2 YSYEKL. As DNA, the CDR3 is TGCGCCAGCAGCCAAGGACAGGGCGCAACTAATGAAAAACTGTTTTTT. Protein sequence: CASSQGQGATNEKLFF.

The chain has TRBV10-3 and TRBJ2-5, with a possible D match to TRBD1 (7 bases). Trimming removed 11 bases from V and 1 base from J, with 20 bases in between. This CDR3 comprises 15 residues. The germline gives CDR1 ENHRY, CDR2 SYGVKD. The CDR3 reads CASGGSPGGQETQYF. DNA of the CDR3: TGTGCCTCAGGGGGGAGCCCTGGGGGCCAAGAGACCCAGTACTTC.

The J gene is TRBJ2-5, the V gene TRBV3-1 (or the pseudogene TRBV3-2); D not resolved. The CDR3 is 14 amino acids. Between the trimmed V and J ends, which lost 2 bases and 5 bases, there was a span of 12 bases. The germline CDR1 and CDR2 sequences are LGHDT and YNNKEL (reference sequence). The DNA for the CDR3 is TGTGCCAGCAGCCAACTCGGTTCCAGGGAGACCCAGTACTTC. Encoded protein: CASSQLGSRETQYF.

The chain employs TRBV9 and TRBJ1-3; possible D gene TRBD1, 6 bases. The CDR3 runs 15 residues. The germline V and J ends were trimmed by 3 bases and 4 bases, with 14 bases remaining between them. The germline CDR1 and CDR2 sequences are SGDLS and YYNGEE. The CDR3 sequence is CASSADGRGGNTIYF. The CDR3 DNA reads as TGTGCCAGCAGCGCAGATGGCAGGGGAGGAAACACCATATATTTT. Complete variable domain (other parts from reference TRBV9 and TRBJ1-3): DSGVTQTPKHLITATGQRVTLRCSPRSGDLSVYWYQQSLDQGLQFLIQYYNGEERAKGNILERFSAQQFPDLHSELNLSSLELGDSALYFCASSADGRGGNTIYFGEGSWLTVV.

The rearrangement links TRBV2 to TRBJ1-3; unclear D gene. The CDR3 totals 16 residues. Germline-derived CDR1 and CDR2 are SNHLY and FYNNEI. The germline V and J ends were trimmed by 5 bases and 0 bases, with 14 bases remaining between them. CDR3 sequence: CASSSKAGYSGNTIYF. DNA of the CDR3: TGTGCCAGCAGTTCCAAGGCAGGTTACTCTGGAAACACCATATATTTT.

For the CDR3, the DNA is TGTGCCACCAGTGATTTGGGGGACTCGGGAGACTACGAGCAGTACTTC. Its translation is CATSDLGDSGDYEQYF. This chain connects TRBV24-1 to TRBJ2-7, with a tentative D call TRBD2 (6 bases). The germline V and J ends were trimmed by 0 bases and 3 bases, with 14 bases remaining between them. The CDR3 spans 16 residues. Germline CDR1 and CDR2: KGHDR and SFDVKD.